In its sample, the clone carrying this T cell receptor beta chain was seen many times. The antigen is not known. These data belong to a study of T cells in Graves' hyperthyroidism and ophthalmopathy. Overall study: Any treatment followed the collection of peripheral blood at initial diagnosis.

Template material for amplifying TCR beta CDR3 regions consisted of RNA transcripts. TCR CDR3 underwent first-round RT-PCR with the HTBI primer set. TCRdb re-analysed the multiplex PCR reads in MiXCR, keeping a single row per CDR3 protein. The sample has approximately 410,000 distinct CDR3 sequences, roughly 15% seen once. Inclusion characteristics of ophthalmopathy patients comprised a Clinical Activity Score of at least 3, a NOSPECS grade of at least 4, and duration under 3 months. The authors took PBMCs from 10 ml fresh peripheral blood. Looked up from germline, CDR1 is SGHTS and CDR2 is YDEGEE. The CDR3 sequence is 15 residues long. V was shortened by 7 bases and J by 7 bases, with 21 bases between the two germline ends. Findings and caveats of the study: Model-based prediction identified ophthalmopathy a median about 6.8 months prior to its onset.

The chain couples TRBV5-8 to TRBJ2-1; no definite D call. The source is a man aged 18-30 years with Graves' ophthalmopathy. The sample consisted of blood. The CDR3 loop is CASRRMADGWNEQFF. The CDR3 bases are TGTGCCAGCCGCCGTATGGCGGACGGGTGGAATGAGCAGTTCTTC. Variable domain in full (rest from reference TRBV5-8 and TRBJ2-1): EAGVTQSPTHLIKTRGQQATLRCSPISGHTSVYWYQQALGLGLQFLLWYDEGEERNRGNFPPRFSGRQFPNYSSELNVNALELEDSALYLCASRRMADGWNEQFFGPGTRLTVL.